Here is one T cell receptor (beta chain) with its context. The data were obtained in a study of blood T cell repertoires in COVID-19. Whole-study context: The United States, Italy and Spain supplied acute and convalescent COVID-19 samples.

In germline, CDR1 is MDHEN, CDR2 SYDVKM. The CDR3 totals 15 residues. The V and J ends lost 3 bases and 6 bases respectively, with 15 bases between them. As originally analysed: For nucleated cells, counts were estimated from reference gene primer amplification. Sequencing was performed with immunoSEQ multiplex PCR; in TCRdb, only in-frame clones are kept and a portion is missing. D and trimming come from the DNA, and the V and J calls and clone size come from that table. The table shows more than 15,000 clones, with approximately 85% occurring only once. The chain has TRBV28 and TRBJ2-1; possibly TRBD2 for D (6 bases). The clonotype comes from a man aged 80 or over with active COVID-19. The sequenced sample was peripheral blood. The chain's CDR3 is CASSFQRVSRNEQFF. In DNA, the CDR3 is TGTGCCAGCAGTTTCCAGCGGGTCTCTCGCAATGAGCAGTTCTTC.